One and the same sample provided the 3 T cell receptor beta chains below, sequenced in a study of blood T cell repertoires in COVID-19. Measured with immunoSEQ multiplex PCR; TCRdb has only the in-frame clones, and not every one. Of around 70,000 clones listed, about four fifths are singletons. Sequenced sample: peripheral blood. Receptors originate from a man aged 65 to 85 with acute or convalescent COVID-19.

In the case of this clone: A read error may account for a junction end that differs from germline. The V and J genes are TRBV7-7 and TRBJ2-2; 7 bases line up with TRBD2. The CDR3 is 16 amino acids. From germline, CDR1 is SSHAT and CDR2 FNYEAQ (reference sequence). The CDR3 is CASSAGPGGNTGELFF. CDR3 nucleotide sequence: TGTGCTAGCAGCGCAGGCCCGGGGGGGAACACCGGGGAGCTGTTTTTT.

This sequence joins TRBV7-3 and TRBJ2-5; 8 nucleotides line up with TRBD2. Germline CDR1 is SGHTA and CDR2 is FQGTGA. CDR3 size: 15 residues. After removal of 5 bases from V and 5 bases from J, the junction contained 10 bases not matched to a gene. The DNA of the CDR3 is TGTGCCAGCAGCCCCGGGGGCGGGGGGAAGGAGACCCAGTACTTC. Its translation is CASSPGGGGKETQYF.

The genes are TRBV28 and TRBJ2-5, with D hard to call. The CDR3 consists of 12 residues. The V gene's germline CDR1 is MDHEN and CDR2 SYDVKM. Trimming took 10 bases from V and 2 from J, leaving 11 bases between them. The CDR3 here is CATAIIQETQYF. In DNA, the CDR3 is TGTGCCACCGCGATCATTCAAGAGACCCAGTACTTC.